This record looks at one T cell receptor (beta chain) sequence and its context. The germline CDR1 and CDR2 sequences are SGDLS and YYNGEE. The CDR3 loop spans 14 amino acids. V lost 3 bases, J lost 0 bases, and 1 base stayed unmatched. The data were produced by immunoSEQ multiplex PCR, yet TCRdb's version contains in-frame clones alone and is incomplete. The sample shows 89,000 or so clones, around four fifths of them seen only once. This sample is drawn from a study of radiotherapy plus CTLA-4 blockade in lung cancer. As for the study in general: Objective response was observed in about 19% of patients, and disease control in just over 30%.

The sequencing used peripheral blood, collected from a patient treated with radiotherapy plus ipilimumab. The chain couples TRBV9 to TRBJ2-7, with 9 nucleotides matching TRBD2. The sequence was collected from a human donor with non-small cell lung cancer who had a partial response to radiotherapy plus ipilimumab. For the CDR3, the DNA is TGTGCCAGCAGCGGTAGCGGGAGCTCCTACGAGCAGTACTTC. This translates into CASSGSGSSYEQYF.